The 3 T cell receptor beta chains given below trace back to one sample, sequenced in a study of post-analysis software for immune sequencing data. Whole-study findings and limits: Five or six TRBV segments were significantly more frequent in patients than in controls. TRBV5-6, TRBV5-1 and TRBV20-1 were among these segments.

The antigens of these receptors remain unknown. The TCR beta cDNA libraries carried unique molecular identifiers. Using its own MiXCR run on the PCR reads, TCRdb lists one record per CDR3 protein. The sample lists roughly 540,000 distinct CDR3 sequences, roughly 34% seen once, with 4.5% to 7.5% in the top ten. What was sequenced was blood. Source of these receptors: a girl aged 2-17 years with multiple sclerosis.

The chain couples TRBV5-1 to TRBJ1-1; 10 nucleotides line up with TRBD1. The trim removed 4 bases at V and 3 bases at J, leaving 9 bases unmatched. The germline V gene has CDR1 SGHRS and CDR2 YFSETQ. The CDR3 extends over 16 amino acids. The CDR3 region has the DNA TGCGCCAGCAGCGTACGTCCGGGACAGGGGTACACTGAAGCTTTCTTT. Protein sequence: CASSVRPGQGYTEAFF. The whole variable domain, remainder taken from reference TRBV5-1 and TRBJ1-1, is KAGVTQTPRYLIKTRGQQVTLSCSPISGHRSVSWYQQTPGQGLQFLFEYFSETQRNKGNFPGRFSGRQFSNSRSEMNVSTLELGDSALYLCASSVRPGQGYTEAFFGQGTRLTVV.

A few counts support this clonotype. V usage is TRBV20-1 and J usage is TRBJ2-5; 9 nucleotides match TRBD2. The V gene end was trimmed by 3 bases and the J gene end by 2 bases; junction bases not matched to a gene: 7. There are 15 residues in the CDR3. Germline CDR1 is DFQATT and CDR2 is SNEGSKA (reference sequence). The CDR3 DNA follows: TGCAGTGCTAGGAGGGGCGGGGGGGGACAAGAGACCCAGTACTTC. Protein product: CSARRGGGGQETQYF.

CDR3 bases: TGCGCCAGCAGCCCCGCTCCGGGACAGGGGACCCCAGATACGCAGTATTTT. It translates to CASSPAPGQGTPDTQYF. V usage is TRBV5-1 and J usage is TRBJ2-3; 10 bases are a match to TRBD1. With V trimmed by 4 bases and J by 4 bases, 12 bases remained unmatched. The CDR3 loop spans 17 amino acids. Germline CDR1 is SGHRS and CDR2 is YFSETQ. Looking up the rest from reference TRBV5-1 and TRBJ2-3 gives the full variable domain: KAGVTQTPRYLIKTRGQQVTLSCSPISGHRSVSWYQQTPGQGLQFLFEYFSETQRNKGNFPGRFSGRQFSNSRSEMNVSTLELGDSALYLCASSPAPGQGTPDTQYFGPGTRLTVL.